This T cell receptor beta chain derives from a study of blood T cell repertoires in COVID-19. The CDR3 is 15 amino acids. The V gene lost 3 bases and the J gene lost 3 bases, with 14 bases spanning the gap. Germline assignment: CDR1 SGHAT and CDR2 FQNNGV. Sequencing used immunoSEQ multiplex PCR; TCRdb keeps in-frame clones, though not all of them. The sample holds under 200,000 clones, roughly 85% seen once. The receptor's source is a man aged 55 to 70 with active or convalescent COVID-19. The V gene is TRBV11-2, the J gene TRBJ1-1, with a tentative D call TRBD1 (5 bases). Specimen: peripheral blood. The CDR3 bases are TGTGCCAGCAGCTTGGCAGCGCGGGGGTACACTGAAGCTTTCTTT. Its protein product is CASSLAARGYTEAFF.